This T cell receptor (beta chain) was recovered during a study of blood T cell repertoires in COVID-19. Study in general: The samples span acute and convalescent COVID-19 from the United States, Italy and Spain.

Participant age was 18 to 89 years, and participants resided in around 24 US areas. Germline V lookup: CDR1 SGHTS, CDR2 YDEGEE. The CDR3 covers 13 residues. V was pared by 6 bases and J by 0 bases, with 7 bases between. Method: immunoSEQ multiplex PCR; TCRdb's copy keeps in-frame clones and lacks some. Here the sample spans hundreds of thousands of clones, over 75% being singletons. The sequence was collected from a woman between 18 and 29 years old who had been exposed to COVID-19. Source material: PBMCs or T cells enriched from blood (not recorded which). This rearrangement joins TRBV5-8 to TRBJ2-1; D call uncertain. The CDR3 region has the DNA TGTGCCAGCATCAGTGTCTCCTACAATGAGCAGTTCTTC. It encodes CASISVSYNEQFF.